This T cell receptor (beta chain) stems from a study of cytomegalovirus exposure and HLA in healthy donors. The donors were part of the validation cohort, which consisted of some 120 subjects and was separate from the first cohort of around 620 subjects. Worth noting for this clone: Its antigen is not known.

Sequenced by immunoSEQ multiplex PCR; TCRdb stores in-frame clones only, minus some. The sample holds 100,000 to 150,000 clones, approximately 91% seen once. The study, taken as a whole, reports: The authors enumerated around 150 TCR beta chains as linked to cytomegalovirus. According to reports, the classifier identified cytomegalovirus status with high specificity and sensitivity.

This clonotype originated in a woman under 30 in good health and CMV-seronegative. Material for sequencing was PBMCs.

In DNA form, the CDR3 reads TGTGCCAGCAGCTTAGCGGCGGACTACACTGGGAACACTGAAGCTTTCTTT. This gives the protein CASSLAADYTGNTEAFF. V and J are TRBV7-6 and TRBJ1-1; D is ambiguous. The V gene lost 0 bases and the J gene lost 1 base, with 15 bases spanning the gap. Germline V CDR1 and CDR2: SGHVS, FNYEAQ. The CDR3 covers 17 residues.